Following are 6 T cell receptor beta chains from one sample sequenced in a study of cytomegalovirus exposure and HLA in healthy donors. The PCR used 60 Vbeta and 13 Jbeta primers. Sequencing used immunoSEQ multiplex PCR; TCRdb keeps in-frame clones, though not all of them. The table shows just under 65,000 clones, with around 80% occurring only once. The sequenced material came from PBMCs. These receptors all stem from a woman younger than 45 in good health and CMV-seronegative.

The rearrangement joins TRBV6-5 to TRBJ1-1, with D possibly matching TRBD1 (5 bases). CDR3 length: 12 residues. The V gene lost 6 bases and the J gene lost 7 bases, with 12 bases spanning the gap. Germline CDR1 and CDR2: MNHEY and SVGAGI. The CDR3 here is CASRRGGGEAFF. As DNA, the CDR3 is TGTGCCAGCAGACGTGGGGGAGGTGAAGCTTTCTTT.

J is TRBJ1-1 and V is TRBV28; TRBD1 agrees at 8 bases. The germline V gene has CDR1 MDHEN and CDR2 SYDVKM. With V trimmed by 8 bases and J by 1 base, 9 bases remained unmatched. The CDR3 is made up of 15 amino acids. The CDR3 here is CASGSSGTGNTEAFF. The CDR3 DNA follows: TGTGCCAGCGGGTCCTCCGGGACAGGGAACACTGAAGCTTTCTTT.

This chain connects TRBV4-1 to TRBJ1-2; D might be TRBD1 (5 bases). The V end was cut by 4 bases, the J end by 4 bases, with 13 bases between. Germline CDR1 MGHRA, CDR2 YSYEKL. The CDR3 consists of 14 residues. CDR3 sequence (DNA): TGCGCCAGCAGCCTCCAGGGTGCAGTCTATGGCTACACCTTC. It encodes CASSLQGAVYGYTF.

The chain combines TRBV6-6 with TRBJ2-2; D is possibly TRBD1 (5 bases). Germline V lookup: CDR1 MNHNY, CDR2 SVGAGI (reference sequence). Trimming left V 2 bases short and J 6 bases short, with 10 bases between. CDR3 length: 14 amino acids. CDR3 sequence reads: CASSYAQGSGELFF. CDR3 sequence (DNA): TGTGCCAGCAGTTACGCCCAGGGATCCGGGGAGCTGTTTTTT.

V and J are TRBV6-5 and TRBJ1-1, with D perhaps matching TRBD1 (5 bases). Trimming cost V 5 bases and J 1 base, with 11 bases left between them. Germline V lookup: CDR1 MNHEY, CDR2 SVGAGI. The CDR3 totals 14 residues. The CDR3 sequence is CASSRDSSNTEAFF. CDR3 sequence (DNA): TGTGCCAGCAGTAGGGACTCATCGAACACTGAAGCTTTCTTT.

The rearrangement uses TRBV18 and TRBJ1-5; D remains ambiguous. Trimming took off 2 bases at V and 4 bases at J, with 9 bases between the two ends. CDR3 length: 14 residues. Germline V lookup: CDR1 KGHSH, CDR2 LQKENI. The CDR3 coding sequence is TGTGCCAGCTCACCAAGGTCGGGGAATCAGCCCCAGCATTTT. It yields the protein CASSPRSGNQPQHF.